The rows below give T cell receptor beta chains drawn from one sample of a study of neurological immune-mediated disorders. One entry per CDR3 protein, called by TCRdb with MiXCR from the 5' RACE reads. Of 17,000 or so distinct CDR3 sequences listed, approximately 26% are singletons. Sequencing was performed on PBMCs. All receptors derive from a man aged 45 to 65 with HTLV-1-associated myelopathy (HAM/TSP). CDR3s include the opening cysteine and the closing phenylalanine or tryptophan. Fields, in order: D gene, V gene, clone size, J gene, CDR3 DNA, CDR3 protein. A D gene is named only where the DNA matches it firmly. Clone sizes are given selectively: once, few, many, or a class where the clone is expanded.

d_gene: -
v_gene: TRBV7-9
abundance: -
j_gene: TRBJ2-3
CDR3nt: TGTGCCAGCAGCCTCCCGAGCACAGATACGCAGTATTTT
CDR3aa: CASSLPSTDTQYF

d_gene: TRBD2
v_gene: TRBV5-1
abundance: many
j_gene: TRBJ2-1
CDR3nt: TGCGCCAGCAGCATGGCCCCAATTGGTGCGGGGGGGCAATTTTGGCAGTTCTTC
CDR3aa: CASSMAPIGAGGQFWQFF

d_gene: -
v_gene: TRBV24-1
abundance: many
j_gene: TRBJ2-3
CDR3nt: TGTGCCACCCCGAGGTGGGGGATCGGCACAGATACGCAGTATTTT
CDR3aa: CATPRWGIGTDTQYF

d_gene: TRBD1
v_gene: TRBV6-5
abundance: medium-sized
j_gene: TRBJ1-2
CDR3nt: TGTGCCAGCAGTTCCTGGACAGGGTTCCAGGGCTACACCTTC
CDR3aa: CASSSWTGFQGYTF

d_gene: TRBD2
v_gene: TRBV13
abundance: few
j_gene: TRBJ2-1
CDR3nt: TGTGCCAGCAGCTTAGCGCCGCCACTAGCGGGGGAGTACAATGAGCAGTTCTTC
CDR3aa: CASSLAPPLAGEYNEQFF

d_gene: TRBD1
v_gene: TRBV5-1
abundance: -
j_gene: TRBJ2-5
CDR3nt: TGCGCCAGCAACCTGGGACAGGACCAAGAGACCCAGTACTTC
CDR3aa: CASNLGQDQETQYF

d_gene: TRBD2
v_gene: TRBV7-9
abundance: many
j_gene: TRBJ2-7
CDR3nt: TGTGCCAGCAGACGGACTAGCGGGAGCAGGTACGAGCAGTACTTC
CDR3aa: CASRRTSGSRYEQYF

d_gene: TRBD2
v_gene: TRBV20-1
abundance: -
j_gene: TRBJ2-3
CDR3nt: TGCAGTGCTAGCCCTCGCGGGGGGGCGCGCACAGATACGCAGTATTTT
CDR3aa: CSASPRGGARTDTQYF

d_gene: TRBD1
v_gene: TRBV19
abundance: -
j_gene: TRBJ1-5
CDR3nt: TGTGCCAGTAGTATAATAGGGACAGGCGAACAGCCCCAGCATTTT
CDR3aa: CASSIIGTGEQPQHF

d_gene: TRBD2
v_gene: TRBV9
abundance: -
j_gene: TRBJ2-5
CDR3nt: TGTGCCAGCAGCTCCGGACTAGCGGGGGGGCTGGGATTGCAAGAGACCCAGTACTTC
CDR3aa: CASSSGLAGGLGLQETQYF

d_gene: TRBD2
v_gene: TRBV20-1
abundance: -
j_gene: TRBJ2-1
CDR3nt: TGCAGTGCCAGAAGCGGGAGGCATTTGAATGAGCAGTTCTTC
CDR3aa: CSARSGRHLNEQFF

d_gene: -
v_gene: TRBV20-1
abundance: once
j_gene: TRBJ2-7
CDR3nt: TGCAGTGCTAGAGCGGGGACCTACGAGCAGTACTTC
CDR3aa: CSARAGTYEQYF

d_gene: -
v_gene: TRBV6-5
abundance: -
j_gene: TRBJ2-7
CDR3nt: TGTGCCAGCACAGGGCTCTCCTACGAGCAGTACTTC
CDR3aa: CASTGLSYEQYF

d_gene: -
v_gene: TRBV9
abundance: few
j_gene: TRBJ1-2
CDR3nt: TGTGCCAGCAGCGATCAGAAGGGCTACACCTTC
CDR3aa: CASSDQKGYTF

d_gene: -
v_gene: TRBV14
abundance: -
j_gene: TRBJ1-1
CDR3nt: TGTGCCAGCAGCCAAGAAACAGAAATGAACACTGAAGCTTTCTTT
CDR3aa: CASSQETEMNTEAFF

d_gene: -
v_gene: TRBV5-1
abundance: many
j_gene: TRBJ1-5
CDR3nt: TGCGCCAGCAGCTTGGCCGGGGGGGGTCAGCCCCAGCATTTT
CDR3aa: CASSLAGGGQPQHF

d_gene: TRBD1
v_gene: TRBV18
abundance: -
j_gene: TRBJ2-7
CDR3nt: TGTGCCAGCTCACCACCGGACAGGGGGGTAGAGCAGTACTTC
CDR3aa: CASSPPDRGVEQYF

d_gene: -
v_gene: TRBV20-1
abundance: many
j_gene: TRBJ1-2
CDR3nt: TGCAGTGCTAGAGATTTGCAGGGTTCAGGCTACACCTTC
CDR3aa: CSARDLQGSGYTF

d_gene: -
v_gene: TRBV18
abundance: many
j_gene: TRBJ1-1
CDR3nt: TGTGCCAGCTCAAAGGTTCAAATGAACACTGAAGCTTTCTTT
CDR3aa: CASSKVQMNTEAFF

d_gene: -
v_gene: TRBV7-9
abundance: many
j_gene: TRBJ2-3
CDR3nt: TGTGCCAGCAGCCCCCGAGGCACAGGGAGAAAACGCACAGATACGCAGTATTTT
CDR3aa: CASSPRGTGRKRTDTQYF

d_gene: -
v_gene: TRBV12-3/TRBV12-4
abundance: -
j_gene: TRBJ2-7
CDR3nt: TGTGCCAGCAGTCCTGGGACTGGGGGCGAGCAGTACTTC
CDR3aa: CASSPGTGGEQYF

d_gene: -
v_gene: TRBV20-1
abundance: -
j_gene: TRBJ2-7
CDR3nt: TGCAGTGCTAGAGTAGGGGAACGCGAGCAGTACTTC
CDR3aa: CSARVGEREQYF